This T cell receptor (beta chain) was captured in a study of T-cell memory formation after mild COVID-19. MiXCR was run by TCRdb on the 5' RACE reads, yielding one entry per CDR3 protein. The sample holds just over 350,000 distinct CDR3 sequences, roughly 14% seen once. The CDR3 length is 11 residues. CDR1 is SQVTM, CDR2 ANQGSEA, per germline. V lost 7 bases and J lost 6, with 9 bases in between. This clonotype was seen at least ten times. This clonotype was sampled from a man aged 18 to 29 who had mild COVID-19 (a few samples of this study predate the infection). Cell type and time point are not known. The chain has TRBV29-1 and TRBJ2-2; D not resolved. The sequenced material came from PBMCs or a T cell subset sorted from them (not recorded which). The CDR3 DNA sequence: TGCAGCGGACGAGGCGCCGGGGAGCTGTTTTTT. Its protein is CSGRGAGELFF.